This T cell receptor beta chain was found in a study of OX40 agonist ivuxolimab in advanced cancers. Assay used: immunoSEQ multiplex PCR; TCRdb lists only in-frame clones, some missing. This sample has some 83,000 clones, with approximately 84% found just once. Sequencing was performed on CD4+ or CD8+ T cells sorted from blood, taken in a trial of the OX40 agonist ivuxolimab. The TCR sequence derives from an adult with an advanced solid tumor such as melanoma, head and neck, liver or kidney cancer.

CDR3 nucleotide sequence: TGTGCCACCCTGACGGCTAACACCGGGGAGCTGTTTTTT. Protein product: CATLTANTGELFF. The chain links TRBV21-1 to TRBJ2-2. TRBV21-1 constitutes a pseudogene. The CDR3 is made up of 13 amino acids.